A selection of T cell receptor beta chains follows, all from one sample in a study of regulatory T cells in long-lasting Graves disease. TCRdb processed the multiplex PCR reads anew with MiXCR; each CDR3 protein has one entry. The table has under 700,000 distinct CDR3 sequences, around 15% seen once. The sample was also linked to a second study, of T cells in Graves' hyperthyroidism and ophthalmopathy.

Sequencing used peripheral blood mononuclear cells (PBMCs), obtained at new diagnosis, from a patient treated with antithyroid drugs. Receptors were obtained from a woman aged 35 to 60 with Graves disease. The CDR3 runs from the conserved cysteine through the conserved F or W. A D gene is named only where the DNA matches it firmly. Clone sizes are given selectively: once, few, many, or a class where the clone is expanded.

d_call	j_call	v_call	clone_size	cdr3_nt	cdr3_aa
.	TRBJ1-1	TRBV11-2	many	TGTGCCAGCAGCTTAGTTCCAGGGAACACTGAAGCTTTCTTT	CASSLVPGNTEAFF
TRBD2	TRBJ2-3	TRBV20-1	.	TGCAGTGCTAGTGTACTAGCGGGGGGCGTCCCTAGCACAGATACGCAGTATTTT	CSASVLAGGVPSTDTQYF
.	TRBJ1-4	TRBV20-1	many	TGCAGTGCTAGATTTGAAAAACTGTTTTTT	CSARFEKLFF
TRBD2	TRBJ2-5	TRBV20-1	few	TGCAGTGCTAGAGTTGGACTAGCGGGGGCCCAAGAGACCCAGTACTTC	CSARVGLAGAQETQYF
TRBD2	TRBJ2-1	TRBV5-1	.	TGCGCCAGCAGCCCCAAGCGGGGGGGCTTCAATGAGCAGTTCTTC	CASSPKRGGFNEQFF
.	TRBJ1-1	TRBV6-1	many	TGTGCCAGCAGATCCACCGCCGGAACTGAAGCTTTCTTT	CASRSTAGTEAFF
.	TRBJ1-4	TRBV19	.	TGTGCCAGTAGTACCCAACAGGGAAGCGGTGAAAAACTGTTTTTT	CASSTQQGSGEKLFF
TRBD1	TRBJ1-2	TRBV20-1	many	TGCAGTGCTAGAGGAGGGACAGCCGTCTATGGCTACACCTTC	CSARGGTAVYGYTF
TRBD1	TRBJ2-5	TRBV12-3/TRBV12-4	many	TGTGCCAGCAGCCCCGGACAGGGGATGACAGAGACCCAGTACTTC	CASSPGQGMTETQYF
TRBD2	TRBJ2-1	TRBV3-1	few	TGTGCCAGCAGCCAAGATCCCCCCAGCGGGGGGGCAGCTGAGCAGTTCTTC	CASSQDPPSGGAAEQFF
TRBD1	TRBJ1-2	TRBV7-9	few	TGTGCCAGCAGCTGGGATGGGACAGGGCGGGATGGCTACACCTTC	CASSWDGTGRDGYTF
TRBD2	TRBJ2-3	TRBV7-8	many	TGTGCCAGCAAGGTAGCGGGGGGCACAGATACGCAGTATTTT	CASKVAGGTDTQYF
.	TRBJ1-1	TRBV30	.	TGTGCCTGGACAAAGGGGCTGGGGACTGAAGCTTTCTTT	CAWTKGLGTEAFF
.	TRBJ1-5	TRBV15	.	TGTGCCACCAGCAACGGGACCGCGTCGGGCCAGCCCCAGCATTTT	CATSNGTASGQPQHF
TRBD2	TRBJ2-5	TRBV20-1	many	TGCAGTGCTAGGGCCCCGGGTAGCGGGGCTTGGGAGACCCAGTACTTC	CSARAPGSGAWETQYF
TRBD1	TRBJ1-1	TRBV12-3/TRBV12-4	many	TGTGCCAGCAGAACCGACAGGGCCAACACTGAAGCTTTCTTT	CASRTDRANTEAFF
.	TRBJ1-5	TRBV28	many	TGTGCCAGCAGTCCACAGGGAAGGGTACAGCCCCAGCATTTT	CASSPQGRVQPQHF
TRBD2	TRBJ2-2	TRBV19	few	TGTGCCAGTAGTACGGGACTAGCAGCTGGGGAGCTGTTTTTT	CASSTGLAAGELFF
.	TRBJ1-2	TRBV29-1	many	TGCAGCGTTGATCGAGCCTATGGCTACACCTTC	CSVDRAYGYTF
TRBD1	TRBJ2-1	TRBV11-2	many	TGTGCCAGCAGTCTTAGGGACAGGGCTTTCGGCAATGAGCAGTTCTTC	CASSLRDRAFGNEQFF
.	TRBJ1-2	TRBV4-1	.	TGCGCCAGCAGCCCTATGGCTGCGGGCTTAAGCGATGGCTACACCTTC	CASSPMAAGLSDGYTF
TRBD2	TRBJ2-3	TRBV29-1	many	TGCAGCGTTGTAAGGTCTAGCGGGGGCGGAGATACGCAGTATTTT	CSVVRSSGGGDTQYF
.	TRBJ1-6	TRBV19	.	TGTGCCAGTAGTGTAACAGTGAACGATAATTCACCCCTCCACTTT	CASSVTVNDNSPLHF
TRBD1	TRBJ2-7	TRBV12-3/TRBV12-4	.	TGTGCCAGCAGACTGACAGGGGGCAGGTACGAGCAGTACTTC	CASRLTGGRYEQYF
.	TRBJ2-1	TRBV12-3/TRBV12-4	many	TGTGCCAGCAGTTTAAGTCAGAATAATGAGCAGTTCTTC	CASSLSQNNEQFF
.	TRBJ1-5	TRBV20-1	.	TGCAGTGCTAGAGAGAGGGCGGCTTTAAATCAGCCCCAGCATTTT	CSARERAALNQPQHF
.	TRBJ1-1	TRBV7-9	few	TGTGCCAGCAGCCCGCGAGCGGTAACGAACACTGAAGCTTTCTTT	CASSPRAVTNTEAFF
.	TRBJ1-5	TRBV12-3/TRBV12-4	many	TGTGCCAGCAGTTTAGTCCCAGGGAGTCAGCCCCAGCATTTT	CASSLVPGSQPQHF
TRBD2	TRBJ2-1	TRBV3-1	many	TGTGCCAGCAGCCCTGGGACTAGCGGGGGATATGAGCAGTTCTTC	CASSPGTSGGYEQFF
TRBD2	TRBJ2-3	TRBV27	many	TGTGCCAGCAGTTTTAATAGCGGGGGGTCAACAGATACGCAGTATTTT	CASSFNSGGSTDTQYF
TRBD1	TRBJ1-6	TRBV20-1	.	TGCAGTGCCCTAGGACAGGACTTAAGATCACCCCTCCACTTT	CSALGQDLRSPLHF
.	TRBJ2-1	TRBV5-1	.	TGCGCCAGCAGCTTAGGGGGGGGCCTCTACAATGAGCAGTTCTTC	CASSLGGGLYNEQFF
TRBD1	TRBJ1-6	TRBV2	many	TGTGCCAGCAGTGCCCAGACAGGGGGAGGTAATTCACCCCTCCACTTT	CASSAQTGGGNSPLHF
.	TRBJ2-3	TRBV4-1	.	TGCGCCAGCAGCCAAGAAGGGCGGGGGCGCACAGATACGCAGTATTTT	CASSQEGRGRTDTQYF
.	TRBJ1-5	TRBV5-6	.	TGTGCCAGCAGCCTAGGGGCTTATAGCAATCAGCCCCAGCATTTT	CASSLGAYSNQPQHF
TRBD1	TRBJ1-4	TRBV2	many	TGTGCCAGCGGGCCAGCCTGGCACAGGGGCCAGACAACTAATGAAAAACTGTTTTTT	CASGPAWHRGQTTNEKLFF
.	TRBJ1-1	TRBV29-1	many	TGCAGCGTTGGGACTGAAGCTTTCTTT	CSVGTEAFF
TRBD1	TRBJ1-2	TRBV3-1	few	TGTGCCAGCAGCCCCCCCCGGGGGAGGGGGGCAGGGGGCTATGGCTACACCTTC	CASSPPRGRGAGGYGYTF
TRBD2	TRBJ2-3	TRBV7-6	many	TGTGCCAGCAGCTTAGGACTAGCGGGGGCCTATACGCAGTATTTT	CASSLGLAGAYTQYF
.	TRBJ1-4	TRBV28	many	TGTGCCAGCAGACAGACAGCAACTAATGAAAAACTGTTTTTT	CASRQTATNEKLFF
.	TRBJ1-2	TRBV2	many	TGTGCCAGCAGTGTGTTAAGGGGCTACACCTTC	CASSVLRGYTF
TRBD2	TRBJ2-6	TRBV4-1	few	TGCGCCAGCGCGGGGGTTGCTGGGGCCAACGTCCTGACTTTC	CASAGVAGANVLTF
.	TRBJ2-1	TRBV7-8	.	TGTGCCAGCAGCTTATGGTGGCAGGGGTACAATGAGCAGTTCTTC	CASSLWWQGYNEQFF
TRBD2	TRBJ2-2	TRBV12-5	.	TGTGCTAGTGACGCCGGGACTAGCGTCACCGGGGAGCTGTTTTTT	CASDAGTSVTGELFF
.	TRBJ2-4	TRBV12-3/TRBV12-4	.	TGTGCCAGCAGTTTGTCCCTCAGTGGGAACATTCAGTACTTC	CASSLSLSGNIQYF
.	TRBJ1-1	TRBV20-1	few	TGCAGTGCTAGAGATGACGCAATGAACACTGAAGCTTTCTTT	CSARDDAMNTEAFF
.	TRBJ1-3	TRBV7-2	.	TGTGCCAGCAGCTTAGTTCGGGGCTCTCGATCTGGAAACACCATATATTTT	CASSLVRGSRSGNTIYF
TRBD1	TRBJ1-5	TRBV12-3/TRBV12-4	few	TGTGCCAGCAGTGCCGCCTGGGACAGGGGGCGAGGGCAGCCCCAGCATTTT	CASSAAWDRGRGQPQHF